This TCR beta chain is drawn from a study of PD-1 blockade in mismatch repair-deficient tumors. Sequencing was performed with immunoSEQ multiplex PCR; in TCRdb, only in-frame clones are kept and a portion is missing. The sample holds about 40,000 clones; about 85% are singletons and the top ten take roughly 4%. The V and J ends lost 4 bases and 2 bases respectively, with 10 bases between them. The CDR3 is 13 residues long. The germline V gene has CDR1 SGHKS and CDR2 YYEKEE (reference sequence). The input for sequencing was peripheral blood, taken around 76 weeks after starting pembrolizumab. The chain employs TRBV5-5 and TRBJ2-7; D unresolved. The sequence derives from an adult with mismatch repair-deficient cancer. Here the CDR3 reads CASSLDIAYEQYF. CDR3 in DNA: TGTGCCAGCAGCCTCGACATTGCCTACGAGCAGTACTTC.